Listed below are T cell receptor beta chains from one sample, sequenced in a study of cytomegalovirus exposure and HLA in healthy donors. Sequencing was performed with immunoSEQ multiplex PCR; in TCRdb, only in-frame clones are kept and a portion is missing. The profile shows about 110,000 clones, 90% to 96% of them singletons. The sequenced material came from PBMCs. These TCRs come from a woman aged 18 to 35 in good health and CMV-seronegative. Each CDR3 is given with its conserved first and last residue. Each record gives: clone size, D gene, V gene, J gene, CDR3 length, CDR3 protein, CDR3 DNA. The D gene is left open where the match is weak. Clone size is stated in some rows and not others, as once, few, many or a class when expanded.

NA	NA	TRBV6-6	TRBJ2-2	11	CASRARKELFF	TGTGCCAGCAGGGCCAGAAAGGAGCTGTTTTTT
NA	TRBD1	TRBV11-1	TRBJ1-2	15	CASSNDDRGEDGYTF	TGTGCCAGCAGCAACGACGACAGGGGTGAAGATGGCTACACCTTC
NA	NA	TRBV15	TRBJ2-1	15	CATSTDRGQYNEQFF	TGTGCCACCAGCACCGACAGAGGACAATACAATGAGCAGTTCTTC
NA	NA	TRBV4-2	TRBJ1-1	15	CASSLPGDMNTEAFF	TGTGCCAGCAGCCTACCAGGGGATATGAACACTGAAGCTTTCTTT
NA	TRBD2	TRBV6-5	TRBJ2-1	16	CASRYSGTYSSNEQFF	TGTGCCAGCAGGTACAGCGGGACCTACAGCAGCAATGAGCAGTTCTTC
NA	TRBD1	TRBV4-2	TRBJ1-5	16	CASSHHQDRGNQPQHF	TGTGCCAGCAGCCACCACCAGGACAGGGGGAATCAGCCCCAGCATTTT
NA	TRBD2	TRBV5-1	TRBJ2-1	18	CASSLAPLAGQIYNEQFF	TGCGCCAGCAGCTTGGCCCCACTAGCGGGGCAGATCTACAATGAGCAGTTCTTC
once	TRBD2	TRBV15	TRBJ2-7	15	CATSRTSGGYYEQYF	TGTGCCACCAGCAGGACTAGCGGGGGGTACTACGAGCAGTACTTC
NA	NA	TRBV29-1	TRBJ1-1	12	CSVQLQNTEAFF	TGCAGCGTACAGCTCCAGAACACTGAAGCTTTCTTT
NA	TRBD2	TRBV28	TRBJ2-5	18	CASSTGQGRASGGETQYF	TGTGCCAGCAGTACCGGACAGGGGAGGGCTAGCGGGGGGGAGACCCAGTACTTC
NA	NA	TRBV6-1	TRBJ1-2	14	CASSERPPGSNYTF	TGTGCCAGCAGTGAAAGGCCCCCAGGTTCAAACTACACCTTC
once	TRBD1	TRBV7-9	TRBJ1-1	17	CASSPPGQGVHRTEAFF	TGTGCCAGCAGCCCTCCGGGACAGGGGGTACATAGGACTGAAGCTTTCTTT
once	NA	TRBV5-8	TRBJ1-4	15	CASSLAGGGKEKLFF	TGTGCCAGCAGCTTGGCGGGCGGAGGAAAAGAAAAACTGTTTTTT
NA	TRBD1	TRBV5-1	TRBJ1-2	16	CASSLAGTGGKYGYTF	TGCGCCAGCAGCTTGGCCGGGACAGGGGGCAAGTATGGCTACACCTTC
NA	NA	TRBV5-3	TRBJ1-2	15	CARSLAGTPGYGYTF	TGTGCCAGAAGCTTAGCCGGGACACCCGGCTATGGCTACACCTTC
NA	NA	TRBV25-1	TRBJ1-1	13	CASRPGMNTEAFF	TGTGCCAGCAGGCCGGGGATGAACACTGAAGCTTTCTTT
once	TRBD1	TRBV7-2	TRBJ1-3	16	CASSSRVSDRGNTIYF	TGTGCCAGCAGCTCACGCGTGTCGGACAGGGGAAACACCATATATTTT
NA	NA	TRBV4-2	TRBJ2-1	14	CASSLTGGGDEQFF	TGTGCCAGCAGCCTCACAGGGGGGGGCGATGAGCAGTTCTTC
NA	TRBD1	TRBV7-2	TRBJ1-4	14	CASSLVGGREKLFF	TGTGCCAGCAGCTTAGTAGGGGGCCGGGAAAAACTGTTTTTT
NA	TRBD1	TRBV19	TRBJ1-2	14	CASSTGGSNYGYTF	TGTGCCAGTAGTACAGGGGGATCTAACTATGGCTACACCTTC
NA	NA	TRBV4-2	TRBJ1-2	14	CAGRGGAGNYGYTF	TGTGCCGGGCGGGGGGGGGCAGGTAACTATGGCTACACCTTC
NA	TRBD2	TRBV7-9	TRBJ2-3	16	CASSPDSGGPTDTQYF	TGTGCCAGCAGCCCTGATTCGGGGGGGCCGACAGATACGCAGTATTTT
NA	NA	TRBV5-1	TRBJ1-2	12	CASSLDRYGYTF	TGCGCCAGCAGCTTGGACCGGTATGGCTACACCTTC
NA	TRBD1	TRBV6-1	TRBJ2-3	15	CASSRRTGLTDTQYF	TGTGCCAGCAGTCGGCGGACAGGACTTACAGATACGCAGTATTTT
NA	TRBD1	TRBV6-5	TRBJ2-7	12	CASSQGVGEQYF	TGTGCCAGCAGTCAGGGGGTGGGTGAGCAGTACTTC
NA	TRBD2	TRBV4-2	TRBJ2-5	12	CASRAGEETQYF	TGTGCGTCCAGGGCGGGAGAGGAGACCCAGTACTTC
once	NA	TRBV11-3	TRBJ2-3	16	CASSLGRSPSTDTQYF	TGTGCCAGCAGCTTAGGGAGAAGCCCTAGCACAGATACGCAGTATTTT
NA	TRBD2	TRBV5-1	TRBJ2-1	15	CASSVWASGGNEQFF	TGCGCCAGCAGCGTGTGGGCTAGCGGGGGGAATGAGCAGTTCTTC
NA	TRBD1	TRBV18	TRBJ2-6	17	CASSRDRGLPGANVLTF	TGTGCCAGCTCACGGGACAGGGGGCTCCCTGGGGCCAACGTCCTGACTTTC
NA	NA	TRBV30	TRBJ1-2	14	CAWSGTGPGYGYTF	TGTGCCTGGAGTGGAACAGGGCCTGGCTATGGCTACACCTTC
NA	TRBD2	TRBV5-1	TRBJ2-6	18	CASSPGGYTGSGANVLTF	TGCGCCAGCAGCCCGGGGGGGTATACAGGCTCTGGGGCCAACGTCCTGACTTTC
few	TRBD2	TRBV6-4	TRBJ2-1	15	CASSDVGTSSNEQFF	TGTGCCAGCAGTGACGTTGGGACTAGCTCTAATGAGCAGTTCTTC
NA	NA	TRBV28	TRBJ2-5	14	CASSSRRTQETQYF	TGTGCCAGCAGTTCCAGGAGGACTCAAGAGACCCAGTACTTC
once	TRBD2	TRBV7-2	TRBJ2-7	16	CASSARGGFMAYEQYF	TGTGCCAGCAGCGCCCGGGGGGGGTTTATGGCCTACGAGCAGTACTTC
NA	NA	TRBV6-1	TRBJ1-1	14	CASSKDKMNTEAFF	TGTGCCAGCAGCAAGGACAAGATGAACACTGAAGCTTTCTTT
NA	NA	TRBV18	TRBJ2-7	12	CASSPLVNEQYF	TGTGCCAGCTCACCGCTAGTCAACGAGCAGTACTTC
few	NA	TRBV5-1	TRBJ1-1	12	CASRKTADEAFF	TGCGCCAGCAGAAAAACAGCAGATGAAGCTTTCTTT
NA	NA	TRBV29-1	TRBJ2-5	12	CSAVQGSETQYF	TGCAGCGCAGTACAGGGCTCAGAGACCCAGTACTTC
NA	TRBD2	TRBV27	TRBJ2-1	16	CASTGLAGPYHNEQFF	TGTGCCAGCACGGGACTAGCGGGGCCATATCACAATGAGCAGTTCTTC
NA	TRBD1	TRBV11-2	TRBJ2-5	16	CASSPSGTGYGETQYF	TGTGCCAGCAGCCCCTCCGGGACAGGGTATGGGGAGACCCAGTACTTC